By sample fraction, the clone carrying this TCR beta chain is medium-sized. The target antigen is unknown. The data derive from a study of circulating CD8 cells and anti-PD-1 response in melanoma. The QIAseq Immune Repertoire TCR panel built the libraries from roughly 15 ng of total RNA. TCRdb itself ran the reads through MiXCR, one entry per CDR3 protein. The table includes roughly 700 distinct CDR3 sequences, roughly 5.5% detected once. Live CD3+CD8+TCRalphabeta+ cells were sorted into four subsets by PD-1 and/or TIGIT. General study findings and limits: Some patients were treatment-naive; others were previously treated. At M1, fewer than 8% of TRB clonotypes appeared in multiple subsets.

Sample: CD8+ T cells from PBMCs, taken at baseline or after one month of anti-PD-1 therapy (not recorded which). The clonotype was recovered from a human donor with melanoma.

CDR3 protein: CATLASHTEAFF. In DNA, the CDR3 is TGTGCCACCCTGGCCAGTCACACTGAAGCTTTCTTT. V is TRBV19 and J is TRBJ1-1; D ambiguous. The CDR3 is made up of 12 amino acids. Germline V CDR1 and CDR2: LNHDA, SQIVND (reference sequence). Trimming pared 10 bases from V and 3 bases from J, leaving 12 bases between.